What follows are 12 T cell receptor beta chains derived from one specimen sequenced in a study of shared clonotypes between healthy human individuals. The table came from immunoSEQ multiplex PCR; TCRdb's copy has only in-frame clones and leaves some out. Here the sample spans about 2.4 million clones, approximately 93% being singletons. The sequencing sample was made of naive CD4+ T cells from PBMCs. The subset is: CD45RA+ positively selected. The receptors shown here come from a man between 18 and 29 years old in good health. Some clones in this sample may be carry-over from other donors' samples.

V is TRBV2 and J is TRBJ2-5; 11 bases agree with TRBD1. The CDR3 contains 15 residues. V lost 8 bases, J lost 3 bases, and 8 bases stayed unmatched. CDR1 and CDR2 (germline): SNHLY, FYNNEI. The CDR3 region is CASGRTGGWEETQYF. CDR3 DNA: TGTGCCAGCGGGAGGACAGGGGGCTGGGAAGAGACCCAGTACTTC.

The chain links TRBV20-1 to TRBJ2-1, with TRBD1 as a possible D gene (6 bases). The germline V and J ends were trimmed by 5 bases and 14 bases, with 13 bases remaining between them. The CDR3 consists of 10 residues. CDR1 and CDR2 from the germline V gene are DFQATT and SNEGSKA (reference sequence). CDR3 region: CSARQVGEFF. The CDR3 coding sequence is TGCAGTGCTCGACAGGTTGGGGAGTTCTTC.

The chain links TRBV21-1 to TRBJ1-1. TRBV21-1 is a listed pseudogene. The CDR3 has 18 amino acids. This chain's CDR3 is CASSKGNPAPPAHTEAFF. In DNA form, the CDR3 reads TGTGCCAGCAGCAAAGGGAACCCGGCCCCCCCAGCGCACACTGAAGCTTTCTTT.

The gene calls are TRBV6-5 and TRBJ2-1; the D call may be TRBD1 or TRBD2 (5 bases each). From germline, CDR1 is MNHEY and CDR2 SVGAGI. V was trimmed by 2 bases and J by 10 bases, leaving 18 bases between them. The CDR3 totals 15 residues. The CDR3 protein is CASSYGGAQQWEQFF. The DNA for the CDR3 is TGTGCCAGCAGTTACGGGGGAGCTCAACAATGGGAGCAGTTCTTC.

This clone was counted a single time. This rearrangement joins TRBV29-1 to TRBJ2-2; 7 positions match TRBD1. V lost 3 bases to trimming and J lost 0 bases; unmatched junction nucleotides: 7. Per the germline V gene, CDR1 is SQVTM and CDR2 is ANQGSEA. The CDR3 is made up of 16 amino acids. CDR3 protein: CSVEGPGQTNTGELFF. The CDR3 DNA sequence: TGCAGCGTTGAGGGACCGGGACAGACGAACACCGGGGAGCTGTTTTTT.

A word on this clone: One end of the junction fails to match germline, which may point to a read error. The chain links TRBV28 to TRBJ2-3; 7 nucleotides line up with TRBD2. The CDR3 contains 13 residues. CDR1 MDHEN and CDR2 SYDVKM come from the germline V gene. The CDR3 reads CASSLTAGENPMF. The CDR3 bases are TGTGCCAGCAGTTTAACGGCGGGAGAAAACCCTATGTTT.

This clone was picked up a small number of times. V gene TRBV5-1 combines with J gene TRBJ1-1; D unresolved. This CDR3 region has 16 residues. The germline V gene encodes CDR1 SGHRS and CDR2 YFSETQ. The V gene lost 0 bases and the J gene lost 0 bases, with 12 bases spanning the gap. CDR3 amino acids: CASSLVHSTMNTEAFF. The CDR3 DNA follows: TGCGCCAGCAGCTTGGTTCATTCCACCATGAACACTGAAGCTTTCTTT.

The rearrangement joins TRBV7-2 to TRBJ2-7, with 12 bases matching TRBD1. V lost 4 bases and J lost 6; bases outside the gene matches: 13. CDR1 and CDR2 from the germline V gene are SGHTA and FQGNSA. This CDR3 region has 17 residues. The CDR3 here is CASSYAPGQGAGGEQYF. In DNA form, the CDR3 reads TGTGCCAGCAGCTATGCACCGGGACAGGGGGCGGGAGGCGAGCAGTACTTC. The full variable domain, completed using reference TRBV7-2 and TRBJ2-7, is GAGVSQSPSNKVTEKGKDVELRCDPISGHTALYWYRQSLGQGLEFLIYFQGNSAPDKSGLPSDRFSAERTGGSVSTLTIQRTQQEDSAVYLCASSYAPGQGAGGEQYFGPGTRLTVT.

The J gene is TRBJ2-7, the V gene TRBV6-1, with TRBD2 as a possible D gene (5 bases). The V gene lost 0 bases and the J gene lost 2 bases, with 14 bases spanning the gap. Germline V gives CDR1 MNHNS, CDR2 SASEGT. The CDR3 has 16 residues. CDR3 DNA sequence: TGTGCCAGCAGTGAAGCTCGGCACACTAGTGCCTACGAGCAGTACTTC. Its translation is CASSEARHTSAYEQYF.

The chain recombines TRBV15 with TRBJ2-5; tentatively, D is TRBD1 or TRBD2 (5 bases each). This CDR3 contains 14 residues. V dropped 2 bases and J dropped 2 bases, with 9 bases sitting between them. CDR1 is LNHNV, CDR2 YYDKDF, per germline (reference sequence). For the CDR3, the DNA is TGTGCCACCAGCAGACCGGGGACGCAAGAGACCCAGTACTTC. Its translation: CATSRPGTQETQYF.

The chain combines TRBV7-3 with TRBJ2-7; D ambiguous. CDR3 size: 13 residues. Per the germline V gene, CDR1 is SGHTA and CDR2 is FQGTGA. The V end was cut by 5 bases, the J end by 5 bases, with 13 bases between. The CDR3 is CASSPGQPNEQYF. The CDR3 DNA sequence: TGTGCCAGCAGCCCGGGCCAGCCCAACGAGCAGTACTTC.

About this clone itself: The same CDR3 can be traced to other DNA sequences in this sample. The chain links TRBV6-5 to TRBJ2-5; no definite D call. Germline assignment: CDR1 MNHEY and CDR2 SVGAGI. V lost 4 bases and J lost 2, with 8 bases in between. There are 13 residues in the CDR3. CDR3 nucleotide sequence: TGTGCCAGCAGTTCGACGTATCAAGAGACCCAGTACTTC. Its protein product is CASSSTYQETQYF.